This T cell receptor delta chain emerged from a study of γδ T cells in repeated Plasmodium falciparum infection. Turning to the study itself: The natural-infection arm compared Malian children under seasonal malaria with matched Australian children. Whole-study results and caveats: Many TCRgamma sequences overlapped between individuals in stable Vgamma9/Vdelta2+ repertoires.

There are 19 residues in the CDR3. Germline loops: CDR1 GEAIGNYY, CDR2 EKD. V lost 0 bases to trimming and J lost 2 bases; unmatched junction nucleotides: 17. This clone has at least ten counts. Its antigen remains unknown. TRG and TRD sequences were obtained from every sorted gammadelta sample. TCRdb re-called the multiplex PCR reads using CATT. The repertoire holds about 48,000 delta-chain clones, with 1.6% as singletons. Flow sorting of PBMC yielded separate Vgamma9/Vdelta2+ and Vdelta2-negative gammadelta T cell populations for bulk repertoire analysis. The sample was gamma-delta T cells from blood. This TCR derives from a pool of human donors (malaria-infected and uninfected, not separated). The chain combines TRDV2 with TRDJ1, with TRDD3 identical over 7 bases. The CDR3 spells CACDTLWPGGRGSTDKLIF. The CDR3 bases are TGTGCCTGTGACACCCTCTGGCCTGGGGGGAGAGGTTCTACCGATAAACTCATCTTT.